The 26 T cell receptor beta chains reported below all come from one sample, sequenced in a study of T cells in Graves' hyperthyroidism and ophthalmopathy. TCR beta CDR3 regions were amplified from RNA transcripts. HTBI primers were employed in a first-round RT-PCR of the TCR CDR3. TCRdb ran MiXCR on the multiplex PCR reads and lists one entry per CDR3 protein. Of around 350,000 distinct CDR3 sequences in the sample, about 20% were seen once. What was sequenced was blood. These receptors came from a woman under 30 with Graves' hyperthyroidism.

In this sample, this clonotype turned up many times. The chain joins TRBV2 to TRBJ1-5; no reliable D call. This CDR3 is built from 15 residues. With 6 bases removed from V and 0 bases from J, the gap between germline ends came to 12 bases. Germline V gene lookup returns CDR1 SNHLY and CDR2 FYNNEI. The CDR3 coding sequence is TGTGCCAGCAGGTCGACCGCGTATAGCAATCAGCCCCAGCATTTT. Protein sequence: CASRSTAYSNQPQHF. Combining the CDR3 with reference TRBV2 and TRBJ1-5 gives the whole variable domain EPEVTQTPSHQVTQMGQEVILRCVPISNHLYFYWYRQILGQKVEFLVSFYNNEISEKSEIFDDQFSVERPDGSNFTLKIRSTKLEDSAMYFCASRSTAYSNQPQHFGDGTRLSIL.

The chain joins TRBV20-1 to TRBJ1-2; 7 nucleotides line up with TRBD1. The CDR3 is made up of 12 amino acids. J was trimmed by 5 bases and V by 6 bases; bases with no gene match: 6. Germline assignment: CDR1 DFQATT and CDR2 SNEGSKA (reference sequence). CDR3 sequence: CSADRDSYGYTF. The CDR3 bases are TGCAGTGCGGACCGGGACAGTTATGGCTACACCTTC.

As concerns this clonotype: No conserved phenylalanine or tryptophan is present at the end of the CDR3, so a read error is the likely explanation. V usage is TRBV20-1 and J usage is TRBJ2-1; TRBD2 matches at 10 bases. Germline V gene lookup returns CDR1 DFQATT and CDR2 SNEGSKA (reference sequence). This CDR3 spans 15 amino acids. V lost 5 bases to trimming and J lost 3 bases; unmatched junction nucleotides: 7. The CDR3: CSAAPGTSVYNEQFS. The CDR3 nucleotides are TGCAGTGCTGCTCCCGGGACTAGCGTCTACAATGAGCAGTTCTCC.

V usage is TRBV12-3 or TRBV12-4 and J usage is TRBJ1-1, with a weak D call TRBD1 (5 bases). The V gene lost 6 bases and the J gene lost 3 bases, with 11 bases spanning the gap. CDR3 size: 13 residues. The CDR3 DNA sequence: TGTGCCAGCAGGTGGGGACGGGACACTGAAGCTTTCTTT. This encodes CASRWGRDTEAFF.

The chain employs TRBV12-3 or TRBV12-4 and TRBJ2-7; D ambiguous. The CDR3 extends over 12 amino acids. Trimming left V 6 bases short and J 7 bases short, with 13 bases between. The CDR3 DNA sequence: TGTGCCAGCAGCCAAGGTATGAGGGAGCAGTACTTC. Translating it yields CASSQGMREQYF.

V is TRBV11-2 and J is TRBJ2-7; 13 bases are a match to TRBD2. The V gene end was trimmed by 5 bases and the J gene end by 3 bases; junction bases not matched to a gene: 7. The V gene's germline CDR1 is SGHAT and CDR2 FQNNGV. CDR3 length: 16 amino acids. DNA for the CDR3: TGTGCCAGCAGCACTCATGGACTAGCGGGGGACTACGAGCAGTACTTC. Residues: CASSTHGLAGDYEQYF. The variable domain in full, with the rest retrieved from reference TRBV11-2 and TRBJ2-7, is EAGVAQSPRYKIIEKRQSVAFWCNPISGHATLYWYQQILGQGPKLLIQFQNNGVVDDSQLPKDRFSAERLKGVDSTLKIQPAKLEDSAVYLCASSTHGLAGDYEQYFGPGTRLTVT.

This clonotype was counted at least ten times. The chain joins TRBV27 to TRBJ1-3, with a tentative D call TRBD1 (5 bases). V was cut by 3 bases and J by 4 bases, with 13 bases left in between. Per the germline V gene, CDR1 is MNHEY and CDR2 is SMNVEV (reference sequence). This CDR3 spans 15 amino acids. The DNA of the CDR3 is TGTGCCAGCAGTTTTTCCAGGGCCAGCGGAAACACCATATATTTT. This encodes CASSFSRASGNTIYF.

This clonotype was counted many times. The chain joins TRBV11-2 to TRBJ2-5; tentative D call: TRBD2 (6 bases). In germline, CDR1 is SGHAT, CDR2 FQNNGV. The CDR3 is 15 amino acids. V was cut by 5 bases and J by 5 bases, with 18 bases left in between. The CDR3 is CASSREGWRVETQYF. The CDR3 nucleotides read TGTGCCAGCAGCCGCGAGGGTTGGAGGGTGGAGACCCAGTACTTC. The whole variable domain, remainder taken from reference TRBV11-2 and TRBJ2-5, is EAGVAQSPRYKIIEKRQSVAFWCNPISGHATLYWYQQILGQGPKLLIQFQNNGVVDDSQLPKDRFSAERLKGVDSTLKIQPAKLEDSAVYLCASSREGWRVETQYFGPGTRLLVL.

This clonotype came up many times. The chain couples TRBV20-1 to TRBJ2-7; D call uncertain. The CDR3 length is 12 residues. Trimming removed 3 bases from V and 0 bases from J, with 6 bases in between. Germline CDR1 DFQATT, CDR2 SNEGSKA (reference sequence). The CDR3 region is CSASSLSYEQYF. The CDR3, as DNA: TGCAGTGCTAGCTCCCTCTCCTACGAGCAGTACTTC.

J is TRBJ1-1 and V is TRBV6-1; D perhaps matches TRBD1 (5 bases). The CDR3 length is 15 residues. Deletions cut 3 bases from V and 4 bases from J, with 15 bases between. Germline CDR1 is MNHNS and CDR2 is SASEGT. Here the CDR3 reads CASSDRLQGGTEAFF. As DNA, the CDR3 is TGTGCCAGCAGTGATAGGCTCCAGGGCGGCACTGAAGCTTTCTTT.

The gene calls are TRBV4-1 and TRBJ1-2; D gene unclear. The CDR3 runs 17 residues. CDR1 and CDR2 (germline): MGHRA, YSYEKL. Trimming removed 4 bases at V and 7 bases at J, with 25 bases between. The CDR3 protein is CASSPIQVREGAVGYTF. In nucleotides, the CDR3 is TGCGCCAGCAGCCCAATCCAGGTCCGGGAGGGAGCGGTTGGCTACACCTTC.

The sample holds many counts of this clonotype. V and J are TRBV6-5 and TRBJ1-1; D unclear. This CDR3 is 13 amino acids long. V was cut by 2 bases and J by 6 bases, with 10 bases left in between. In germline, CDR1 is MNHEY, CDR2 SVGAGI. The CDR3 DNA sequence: TGTGCCAGCAGTTACCGAGTTGATGCTGAAGCTTTCTTT. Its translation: CASSYRVDAEAFF.

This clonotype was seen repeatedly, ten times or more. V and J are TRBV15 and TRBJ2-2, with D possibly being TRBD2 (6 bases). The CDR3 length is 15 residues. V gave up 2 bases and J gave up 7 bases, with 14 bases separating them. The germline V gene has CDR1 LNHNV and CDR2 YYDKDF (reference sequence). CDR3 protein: CATSRRGTESGELFF. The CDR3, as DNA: TGTGCCACCAGCAGACGGGGGACGGAGAGCGGGGAGCTGTTTTTT.

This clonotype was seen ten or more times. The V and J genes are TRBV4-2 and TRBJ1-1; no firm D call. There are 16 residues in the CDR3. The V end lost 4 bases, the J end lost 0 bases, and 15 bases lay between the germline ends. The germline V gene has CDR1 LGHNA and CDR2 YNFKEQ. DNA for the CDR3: TGTGCCAGCAGCCCTAAGACGACAAACTTGAACACTGAAGCTTTCTTT. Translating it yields CASSPKTTNLNTEAFF.

Written as DNA, the CDR3 is TGCGCCAGCAGCTTGGCCGAGGATGCCCAGTACTTC. This codes for CASSLAEDAQYF. The chain combines TRBV5-1 with TRBJ2-5; D is unclear. Germline V gene lookup returns CDR1 SGHRS and CDR2 YFSETQ. The CDR3 covers 12 residues. V shed 0 bases and J shed 9 bases, with 9 bases lying between them.

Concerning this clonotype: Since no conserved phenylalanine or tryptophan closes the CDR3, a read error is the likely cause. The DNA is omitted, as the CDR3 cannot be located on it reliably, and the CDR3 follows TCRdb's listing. CDR3 in amino acids: CASSLDRGNERYL. The chain has TRBV6-2 or TRBV6-3 and TRBJ2-7; the D call in the table, TRBD1, was not verified against the DNA. CDR1 is MNHEY and CDR2 is SVGEGT in the germline V gene. The CDR3 is 13 amino acids in total, end residues counted.

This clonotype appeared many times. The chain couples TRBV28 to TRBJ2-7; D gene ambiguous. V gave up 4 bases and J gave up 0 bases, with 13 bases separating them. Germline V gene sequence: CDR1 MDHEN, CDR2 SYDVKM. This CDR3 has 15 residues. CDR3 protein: CASSSAPRISYEQYF. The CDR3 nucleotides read TGTGCCAGCAGTTCCGCGCCCCGGATCTCCTACGAGCAGTACTTC. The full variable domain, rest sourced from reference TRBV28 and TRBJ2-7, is DVKVTQSSRYLVKRTGEKVFLECVQDMDHENMFWYRQDPGLGLRLIYFSYDVKMKEKGDIPEGYSVSREKKERFSLILESASTNQTSMYLCASSSAPRISYEQYFGPGTRLTVT.

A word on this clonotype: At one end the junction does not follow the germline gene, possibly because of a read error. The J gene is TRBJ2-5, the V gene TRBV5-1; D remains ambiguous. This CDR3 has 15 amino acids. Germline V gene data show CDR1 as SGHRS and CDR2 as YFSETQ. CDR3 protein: CASSSRTAEQETKYF. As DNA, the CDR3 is TGCGCCAGCAGCTCGAGGACGGCCGAACAAGAGACCAAGTACTTC. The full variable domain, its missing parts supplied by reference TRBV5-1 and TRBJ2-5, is KAGVTQTPRYLIKTRGQQVTLSCSPISGHRSVSWYQQTPGQGLQFLFEYFSETQRNKGNFPGRFSGRQFSNSRSEMNVSTLELGDSALYLCASSSRTAEQETKYFGPGTRLLVL.

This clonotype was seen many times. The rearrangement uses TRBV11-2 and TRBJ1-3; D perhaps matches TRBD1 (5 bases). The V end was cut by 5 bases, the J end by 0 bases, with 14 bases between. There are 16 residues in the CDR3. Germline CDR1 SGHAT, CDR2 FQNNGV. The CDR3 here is CASSRDWGPSGNTIYF. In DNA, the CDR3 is TGTGCCAGCAGCCGGGACTGGGGTCCCTCTGGAAACACCATATATTTT.

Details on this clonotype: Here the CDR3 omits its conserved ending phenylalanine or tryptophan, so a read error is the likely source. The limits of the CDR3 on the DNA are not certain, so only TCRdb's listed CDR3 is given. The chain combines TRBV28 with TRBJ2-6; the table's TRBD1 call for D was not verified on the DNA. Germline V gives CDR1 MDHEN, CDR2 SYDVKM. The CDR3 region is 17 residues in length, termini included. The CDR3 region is CASRLQQGAAGANVLTV.

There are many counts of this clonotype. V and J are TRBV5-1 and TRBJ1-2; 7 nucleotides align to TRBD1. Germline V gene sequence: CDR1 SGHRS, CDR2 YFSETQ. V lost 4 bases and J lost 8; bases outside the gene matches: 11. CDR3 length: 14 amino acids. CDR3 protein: CASSPSRQGIGYTF. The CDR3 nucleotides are TGCGCCAGCAGCCCTTCACGACAGGGTATAGGCTACACCTTC.

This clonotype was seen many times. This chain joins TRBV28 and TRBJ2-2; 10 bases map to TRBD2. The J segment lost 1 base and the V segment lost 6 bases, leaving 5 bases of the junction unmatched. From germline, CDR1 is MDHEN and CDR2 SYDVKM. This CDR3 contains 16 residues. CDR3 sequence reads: CASRTLAGVNTGELFF. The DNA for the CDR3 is TGTGCCAGCAGGACGCTAGCGGGGGTGAACACCGGGGAGCTGTTTTTT.

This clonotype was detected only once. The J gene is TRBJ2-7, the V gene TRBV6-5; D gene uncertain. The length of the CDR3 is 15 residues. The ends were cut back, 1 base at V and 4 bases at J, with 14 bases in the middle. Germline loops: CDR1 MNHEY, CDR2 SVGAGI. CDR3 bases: TGTGCCAGCAGTTACTTGCTATGGAACGAATACGAGCAGTACTTC. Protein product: CASSYLLWNEYEQYF.

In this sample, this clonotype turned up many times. Here the CDR3 DNA reads TGTGCCAGCAGTTACACCTCTTCGGGGCAGCAGATAACTAACTATGGCTACACCTTC. This gives the protein CASSYTSSGQQITNYGYTF. The rearrangement uses TRBV6-2 or TRBV6-3 and TRBJ1-2, with a weak D call TRBD1 (5 bases). Germline assignment: CDR1 MNHEY and CDR2 SVGEGT. V lost 2 bases and J lost 0, with 22 bases in between. The CDR3 spans 19 residues.

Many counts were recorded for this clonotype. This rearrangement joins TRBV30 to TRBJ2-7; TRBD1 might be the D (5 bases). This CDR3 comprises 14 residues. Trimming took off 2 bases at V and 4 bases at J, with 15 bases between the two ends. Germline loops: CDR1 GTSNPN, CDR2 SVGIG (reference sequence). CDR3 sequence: CAWSRWGYTYEQYF. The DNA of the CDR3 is TGTGCCTGGAGTAGGTGGGGCTACACTTACGAGCAGTACTTC.

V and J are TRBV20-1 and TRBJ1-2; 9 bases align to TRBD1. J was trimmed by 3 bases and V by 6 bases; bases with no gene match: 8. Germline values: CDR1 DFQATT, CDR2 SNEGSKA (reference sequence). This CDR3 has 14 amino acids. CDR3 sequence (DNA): TGCAGTGCGGCCGGGACAGGGTGGGACTATGGCTACACCTTC. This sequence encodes CSAAGTGWDYGYTF.